The 20 T cell receptor beta chains in this list originate from one sample, sequenced in a study of regulatory T cells in long-lasting Graves disease. Time point meaning: newly diagnosed GD, antithyroid drugs for less than 3 months. The TCR library was prepared using RNA isolated from PBMCs. iRepertoire HTBI primers and Arm-PCR of CDR3 regions built TCR beta libraries. MiXCR, run by TCRdb on the multiplex PCR reads, gives a single entry per CDR3 protein. The table shows 440,000 or so distinct CDR3 sequences, with less than 20% occurring only once. The same sample was also studied in work on T cells in Graves' hyperthyroidism and ophthalmopathy.

The sequences come from peripheral blood mononuclear cells (PBMCs), collected at new diagnosis, from a patient treated with antithyroid drugs. The source of these receptors is a woman aged 30 to 39 with Graves disease.

This clonotype was seen ten or more times. The V call is TRBV30, the J call TRBJ2-3; maybe TRBD2 (5 bases). Germline V CDR1 and CDR2: GTSNPN, SVGIG (reference sequence). V gave up 4 bases and J gave up 0 bases, with 11 bases separating them. CDR3 length: 14 amino acids. This chain's CDR3 is CAWIDRTSTDTQYF. CDR3 DNA sequence: TGTGCCTGGATAGACCGGACTAGCACAGATACGCAGTATTTT.

This clonotype was seen at least ten times. One end of the junction fails to match germline, which may point to a read error. This chain connects TRBV20-1 to TRBJ2-1; D is possibly TRBD2 (5 bases). This CDR3 spans 12 amino acids. Germline V gene data show CDR1 as DFQATT and CDR2 as SNEGSKA (reference sequence). The DNA of the CDR3 is TGCAGTGCTAATGGAAGCGGAGGCCTATCATGTTTC. It is translated as CSANGSGGLSCF.

Many counts were recorded for this clonotype. This chain connects TRBV7-2 to TRBJ2-5, with D possibly matching TRBD1 (5 bases). Trimming removed 3 bases from V and 2 bases from J, with 7 bases in between. The CDR3 has 13 amino acids. CDR1 and CDR2 (germline): SGHTA, FQGNSA. Written as DNA, the CDR3 is TGTGCCAGCAGCTTCAGGGCACAAGAGACCCAGTACTTC. Its protein is CASSFRAQETQYF.

This clonotype has just a few counts. The chain is built from TRBV2 and TRBJ1-6, with a possible D match to TRBD1 (6 bases). The CDR3 runs to 18 residues. The ends were cut back, 4 bases at V and 5 bases at J, with 21 bases in the middle. Germline V gene data show CDR1 as SNHLY and CDR2 as FYNNEI. The CDR3 spells CASSVEGTRDKNNSPLHF. CDR3 sequence (DNA): TGTGCCAGCAGTGTAGAGGGAACCCGGGACAAGAATAATTCACCCCTCCACTTT.

In this sample, this clonotype turned up many times. V is TRBV18 and J is TRBJ2-5; 14 nucleotides line up with TRBD2. V shed 3 bases, J shed 3 bases, and the junction held 6 bases outside the gene matches. Per the germline V gene, CDR1 is KGHSH and CDR2 is LQKENI. CDR3 length: 17 amino acids. The CDR3 nucleotides read TGTGCCAGCTCACCTCGACCGGGACTAGCGGGAGAAGAGACCCAGTACTTC. Protein: CASSPRPGLAGEETQYF.

This clonotype was picked up many times. The chain has TRBV27 and TRBJ2-1, with a possible D match to TRBD2 (6 bases). The CDR3 length is 15 residues. CDR1 and CDR2 (germline): MNHEY, SMNVEV (reference sequence). The V end was cut by 5 bases, the J end by 5 bases, with 16 bases between. The CDR3 nucleotides read TGTGCCAGCAGTCCACGGAGGGGCGTGGACAATGAGCAGTTCTTC. It translates to CASSPRRGVDNEQFF.

CDR3 sequence: CASRRAGGRSGANVLTF. CDR3 DNA: TGTGCCAGCAGGAGAGCGGGAGGCCGCTCTGGGGCCAACGTCCTGACTTTC. This chain connects TRBV6-4 to TRBJ2-6; TRBD2 aligns across 9 bases. Germline CDR1 reads MRHNA; CDR2 reads SNTAGT. V trimming: 6 bases; J trimming: 0 bases; junction bases outside the gene matches: 6. The CDR3 length is 17 residues.

This clonotype was seen ten or more times. The V gene is TRBV11-2, the J gene TRBJ1-3; tentatively, D is TRBD1 (5 bases). CDR3 size: 13 residues. Trimming cost V 1 base and J 4 bases, with 5 bases left between them. Per the germline V gene, CDR1 is SGHAT and CDR2 is FQNNGV. As DNA, the CDR3 is TGTGCCAGCAGCTTAGGGGGCGGAAACACCATATATTTT. Protein: CASSLGGGNTIYF.

This clonotype was recorded many times. The J gene is TRBJ2-7, the V gene TRBV5-5; tentative D call: TRBD1 (6 bases). Germline V gene data show CDR1 as SGHKS and CDR2 as YYEKEE (reference sequence). Trimming shortened V by 4 bases and J by 1 base, and 12 bases separated the two germline ends. This CDR3 contains 14 residues. The CDR3 DNA is TGTGCCAGCAGCCCGCCGACAGGTTCCTACGAGCAGTACTTC. Translation: CASSPPTGSYEQYF.

The V call is TRBV29-1, the J call TRBJ1-1; 9 nucleotides match TRBD1. V dropped 7 bases and J dropped 1; count of bases not matched to a gene: 4. This CDR3 has 13 residues. The germline V gene has CDR1 SQVTM and CDR2 ANQGSEA. The chain's CDR3 is CSGWTGENTEAFF. In DNA form, the CDR3 reads TGCAGCGGATGGACAGGGGAGAACACTGAAGCTTTCTTT.

This clonotype showed up just a few times. The chain has TRBV7-9 and TRBJ1-2; the match to TRBD1 covers 7 bases. The CDR3 runs to 15 residues. V was clipped by 4 bases and J by 9 bases; unmatched bases: 14. Per the germline V gene, CDR1 is SEHNR and CDR2 is FQNEAQ (reference sequence). The CDR3 reads CASSSDTQGRESYTF. CDR3 bases: TGTGCCAGCAGCTCAGATACACAGGGGCGCGAGAGCTACACCTTC.

Concerning this clonotype: Given a much more abundant clone one base away, this may be a read error. The rearrangement joins TRBV2 to TRBJ2-1; tentatively, D is TRBD1 or TRBD2 (5 bases each). The CDR3 is 11 amino acids. CDR1 is SNHLY and CDR2 is FYNNEI in the germline V gene. CDR3 sequence (DNA): TGTACCAGCTGGGGGAGTAATGAGCAGTTCTTC. Protein: CTSWGSNEQFF. The full variable domain, rest sourced from reference TRBV2 and TRBJ2-1, is EPEVTQTPSHQVTQMGQEVILRCVPISNHLYFYWYRQILGQKVEFLVSFYNNEISEKSEIFDDQFSVERPDGSNFTLKIRSTKLEDSAMYFCTSWGSNEQFFGPGTRLTVL.

This clonotype occurred many times. The gene calls are TRBV10-3 and TRBJ2-1, with unresolved D. CDR3 length equals 15 residues. The germline CDR1 and CDR2 sequences are ENHRY and SYGVKD. V was clipped by 0 bases and J by 10 bases, with 16 bases between them. CDR3 region: CAISESRPSLLEQFF. DNA for the CDR3: TGTGCCATCAGTGAGTCGAGGCCGTCGCTTTTGGAGCAGTTCTTC.

The sample holds many counts of this clonotype. Written as DNA, the CDR3 is TGTGCCAGCAGTGAAGAGGGCCGTCAGCCCCAGCATTTT. Protein product: CASSEEGRQPQHF. The chain employs TRBV2 and TRBJ1-5; no definite D call. Germline loops: CDR1 SNHLY, CDR2 FYNNEI. The CDR3 runs to 13 residues. The V end lost 1 base, the J end lost 6 bases, and 7 bases lay between the germline ends. Together with reference TRBV2 and TRBJ1-5, the CDR3 gives the full variable domain: EPEVTQTPSHQVTQMGQEVILRCVPISNHLYFYWYRQILGQKVEFLVSFYNNEISEKSEIFDDQFSVERPDGSNFTLKIRSTKLEDSAMYFCASSEEGRQPQHFGDGTRLSIL.

This clonotype showed up just a few times. This may be a read error: a much more frequent sequence differs by one nucleotide. The J gene is TRBJ2-1, the V gene TRBV7-9; TRBD2 matches at 9 bases. Germline V CDR1 and CDR2: SEHNR, FQNEAQ (reference sequence). The CDR3 is 16 amino acids. The CDR3: CASSLVAGVPWNGQFF. In DNA, the CDR3 is TGTGCCAGCAGCTTAGTAGCGGGAGTGCCCTGGAATGGGCAGTTCTTC.

This chain joins TRBV6-2 or TRBV6-3 and TRBJ2-3; 9 bases are shared with TRBD2. The CDR3 consists of 16 residues. With V trimmed by 2 bases and J by 0 bases, 3 bases remained unmatched. CDR1 is MNHEY and CDR2 is SVGEGT in the germline V gene. Here the CDR3 DNA reads TGTGCCAGCAGTTACGGTCTAGCGGGAAGCACAGATACGCAGTATTTT. This gives the protein CASSYGLAGSTDTQYF.

This clonotype was found many times. This chain connects TRBV20-1 to TRBJ2-1; the D gene is possibly TRBD1 (6 bases). The V and J ends lost 3 bases and 0 bases respectively, with 15 bases between them. CDR1 and CDR2 from the germline V gene are DFQATT and SNEGSKA (reference sequence). The CDR3 contains 16 residues. CDR3 region: CSASDWDTSSYNEQFF. The CDR3 nucleotides read TGCAGTGCTAGTGACTGGGACACGAGCTCCTACAATGAGCAGTTCTTC.

This clonotype was recorded at least ten times. The gene calls are TRBV7-9 and TRBJ1-1, with D uncertain. This CDR3 spans 17 amino acids. Germline loops: CDR1 SEHNR, CDR2 FQNEAQ (reference sequence). V lost 5 bases to trimming and J lost 3 bases, with 22 bases between them. The CDR3 nucleotides are TGTGCCAGCAGCCCAACCAGGAGGGCATCGGGGTACACTGAAGCTTTCTTT. This sequence encodes CASSPTRRASGYTEAFF.

This clonotype was counted a few times. This chain uses TRBV20-1 with TRBJ1-6, with 8 bases fitting TRBD1. CDR1 and CDR2 from the germline V gene are DFQATT and SNEGSKA (reference sequence). Germline trimming cut 3 bases from V and 7 bases from J; bases unmatched to any gene: 11. The CDR3 consists of 16 residues. CDR3 sequence reads: CSASAERQGLNSPLHF. The DNA of the CDR3 is TGCAGTGCTAGCGCCGAGAGACAGGGGTTAAATTCACCCCTCCACTTT.

This clonotype occurred many times. The chain joins TRBV27 to TRBJ1-2; D might be TRBD1 (6 bases). The ends were cut back, 8 bases at V and 7 bases at J, with 17 bases in the middle. This CDR3 is 13 amino acids long. Germline V gene sequence: CDR1 MNHEY, CDR2 SMNVEV (reference sequence). The CDR3 bases are TGTGCCAGCTCGGAGGGGGGCGACGGTGGCTACACCTTC. Protein sequence: CASSEGGDGGYTF.